The rows below give T cell receptor beta chains drawn from one sample of a study of radiotherapy plus CTLA-4 blockade in lung cancer. Only in-frame clones appear in the TCRdb table, and some are missing; sequencing was by immunoSEQ multiplex PCR. In the table there are 45,000 or so clones, roughly four fifths of which are singletons. Specimen: peripheral blood, collected from a patient treated with radiotherapy plus ipilimumab. The receptors originated from a human donor with non-small cell lung cancer who had a complete response to radiotherapy plus ipilimumab. Each CDR3 is given with its conserved first and last residue. A D gene is named only where the DNA matches it firmly. The size entry is marked missing in some rows and otherwise reads once, few, many or a size class.

>TRBD1|TRBV2|-|TRBJ2-2
TGTGCCAGCAGTGGGGACAGGGGGAACACCGGGGAGCTGTTTTTT
CASSGDRGNTGELFF
>-|TRBV18|-|TRBJ1-1
TGTGCCAGCTCTACGAACAGGGACACTGAAGCTTTCTTT
CASSTNRDTEAFF
>-|TRBV9|-|TRBJ2-3
TGTGCCAGCAGCGTTGGGCCGGGCACAGATACGCAGTATTTT
CASSVGPGTDTQYF
>-|TRBV2|-|TRBJ1-1
TGTGCCAGCAGTGTCGGGGGAACAAGCACTGAAGCTTTCTTT
CASSVGGTSTEAFF
>-|TRBV6-5|-|TRBJ2-7
TGTGCCAGCAGTTCGGAGGCAATCAGCTCCTACGAGCAGTACTTC
CASSSEAISSYEQYF
>-|TRBV7-8|-|TRBJ1-5
TGTGCCAGCAGCTTAGTCTTTGGAGTGGGTCAGCCCCAGCATTTT
CASSLVFGVGQPQHF
>-|TRBV5-6|-|TRBJ1-2
TGTGCCAGCAGCTTTATAGGGGATGCTGGCTACACCTTC
CASSFIGDAGYTF
>TRBD1|TRBV28|-|TRBJ1-2
TGTGCCAGTTCACAGGGGGCATCTAACTATGGCTACACCTTC
CASSQGASNYGYTF
>TRBD1|TRBV12-5|-|TRBJ2-7
TGTGCTAGTGGTTTGGGACAGGGGTTCGGTGAGCAGTACTTC
CASGLGQGFGEQYF
>-|TRBV19|-|TRBJ2-1
TGTGCCAGTAGTCCAACGGCCGCGACAGCAACCAATGAGCAGTTCTTC
CASSPTAATATNEQFF
>TRBD2|TRBV5-1|-|TRBJ2-1
TGCGCCAGCAGCTTGGTTCTAGCGGGTAGTGGCAATGAGCAGTTCTTC
CASSLVLAGSGNEQFF
>-|TRBV19|medium-sized|TRBJ2-2
TGTGCCAGTAGTATTTCCCCGGCGGATCCCGGGGAGCTGTTTTTT
CASSISPADPGELFF
>TRBD1|TRBV7-2|-|TRBJ1-2
TGTGCCAGCAGCAGATCAGGGGGCAACTATGGCTACACCTTC
CASSRSGGNYGYTF
>TRBD1|TRBV10-2|-|TRBJ1-5
TGCGCCAGCAGTAACCGGGACAGGGTCAATCAGCCCCAGCATTTT
CASSNRDRVNQPQHF
>-|TRBV5-1|-|TRBJ1-2
TGCGCCAGCAGCTTGGCAGGGAACTATGGCTACACCTTC
CASSLAGNYGYTF
>TRBD1|TRBV5-6|-|TRBJ2-1
TGTGCCAGCAGCCCAGCCGGGACAGGGGGGAATGAGCAGTTCTTC
CASSPAGTGGNEQFF
>TRBD2|TRBV12-5|few|TRBJ2-7
TGTGCTTCCAAGCAGGGAGGGCGACTCTACGAGCAGTACTTC
CASKQGGRLYEQYF
>-|TRBV4-1|-|TRBJ2-2
TGCGCCAGCAGCCAAGACGCGGCAGGACGCCCGAGGGCCGGGGAGCTGTTTTTT
CASSQDAAGRPRAGELFF
>TRBD2|TRBV7-8|-|TRBJ2-3
TGTGCCAGCACCGCGGGGGGGCCGGGCCCGCAGTATTTT
CASTAGGPGPQYF
>-|TRBV27|few|TRBJ2-7
TGTGCCAGCAGCCCCTCCGGGGTCGAGCAGTACTTC
CASSPSGVEQYF
>TRBD1|TRBV28|few|TRBJ1-1
TGTGCCAGCACCCCGGGACAGGCGAACACTGAAGCTTTCTTT
CASTPGQANTEAFF
>TRBD1|TRBV19|few|TRBJ1-4
TGTGCCAGTAGTCCAGGACAGGCGGGATGGACTGAAAAACTGTTTTTT
CASSPGQAGWTEKLFF
>TRBD1|TRBV13|medium-sized|TRBJ1-1
TGTGCCAGCAGCCCCCGCACAATGGACAGGACAGTTGAAGCTTTCTTT
CASSPRTMDRTVEAFF
>-|TRBV11-3|-|TRBJ2-7
TGTGCCAGCAGTCCAGGGGGGTGGGGAGCCTACGAGCAGTACTTC
CASSPGGWGAYEQYF
>TRBD1|TRBV19|-|TRBJ1-3
TGTGCCAGTAGTATAGAAGCGTCAGGGGGTAGCTCTGGAAACACCATATATTTT
CASSIEASGGSSGNTIYF
>TRBD2|TRBV5-1|few|TRBJ2-1
TGCGCCAGCAGCGTGACGGGACTAGCGGGAGAAAATGAGCAGTTCTTC
CASSVTGLAGENEQFF
>TRBD1|TRBV5-6|-|TRBJ2-2
TGTGCCAGCAGCTTGGCACTGACAGGGACCAACACCGGGGAGCTGTTTTTT
CASSLALTGTNTGELFF
>-|TRBV30|-|TRBJ2-3
TGTGCCTGGAGTGGGACAGGCGGGGGGGATACGCAGTATTTT
CAWSGTGGGDTQYF
>TRBD1|TRBV7-8|-|TRBJ1-2
TGTGCCAGCAGCCTGGGACAGCTCTATGGCTACACCTTC
CASSLGQLYGYTF
>-|TRBV5-6|-|TRBJ2-7
TGTGCCAGCAGCGGCCGGGTCTCCTACGAGCAGTACTTC
CASSGRVSYEQYF
>-|TRBV11-2|-|TRBJ2-6
TGTGCCAGCAGCTCCACCACTTGGGACTTTTCCTCTGGGGCCAACGTCCTGACTTTC
CASSSTTWDFSSGANVLTF
>TRBD1|TRBV6-1|-|TRBJ2-7
TGTGCCAGCATCCTGGACAGGCCTTTCTACGAGCAGTACTTC
CASILDRPFYEQYF
>-|TRBV19|-|TRBJ2-4
TGTGCCAGTACCACAGACAGGTTGGGAGCCAAAAACATTCAGTACTTC
CASTTDRLGAKNIQYF
>-|TRBV7-2|few|TRBJ1-3
TGTGCCAGCAGCCCCGGACAGCGGAGCTCTGGAAACACCATATATTTT
CASSPGQRSSGNTIYF
>-|TRBV9|few|TRBJ2-1
TGTGCCAGCAGCGTATCTGGGGGCGGTGAGCAGTTCTTC
CASSVSGGGEQFF
>TRBD1|TRBV7-2|-|TRBJ1-5
TGTGCCAGCAGCCCCCAGGGGGCAGGTCAGCCCCAGCATTTT
CASSPQGAGQPQHF
>TRBD2|TRBV5-6|-|TRBJ2-7
TGTGCCAGCAGCACACTAGCGGGAGCCGTCCACGAGCAGTACTTC
CASSTLAGAVHEQYF
>-|TRBV7-3|-|TRBJ2-7
TGTGCCAGCAGCTTAACTCCCGTACTAGGAGGCGAGCAGTACTTC
CASSLTPVLGGEQYF
>-|TRBV2|-|TRBJ2-2
TGTGCCAGCAGGAAGGAGGCTACAAACACCGGGGAGCTGTTTTTT
CASRKEATNTGELFF
>-|TRBV5-1|-|TRBJ1-1
TGCGCCAGCAGCTTGGCCCGACAGGACACTGAAGCTTTCTTT
CASSLARQDTEAFF